These T cell receptor beta chains were read from a single sample in a study of control samples from healthy donors and cancer patients. Data came from immunoSEQ multiplex PCR; TCRdb stores just in-frame clones and leaves some out. The data hold 95,000 to 100,000 clones, with 82% observed a single time. The specimen was blood. Source of these receptors: a man in his sixties in good health. Both conserved end residues are part of each CDR3. The D gene is left open where the match is weak. Size is omitted from some rows. Given values are once, few, many or a class for expanded clones.

D	V	J	size	CDR3	DNA
NA	TRBV6-5	TRBJ1-5	NA	CASRIRSNQPQHF	TGTGCCAGCCGGATTAGAAGCAATCAGCCCCAGCATTTT
NA	TRBV28	TRBJ1-2	NA	CASSLRPDYGYTF	TGTGCCAGCTCATTACGGCCGGACTATGGCTACACCTTC
NA	TRBV10-2	TRBJ2-3	NA	CASSESTGGITDTQYF	TGCGCCAGCAGTGAGTCGACTGGCGGGATAACAGATACGCAGTATTTT
TRBD2	TRBV7-8	TRBJ2-5	NA	CASSPGLAGGGETQYF	TGTGCCAGCAGCCCGGGACTAGCGGGGGGAGGGGAGACCCAGTACTTC
TRBD1	TRBV10-3	TRBJ1-1	NA	CATSTGDFSNTEAFF	TGTGCCACGTCCACAGGGGATTTTTCGAACACTGAAGCTTTCTTT
TRBD2	TRBV19	TRBJ2-2	NA	CASSMGGRVGTGELFF	TGTGCCAGTAGTATGGGCGGGAGGGTCGGCACCGGGGAGCTGTTTTTT
TRBD1	TRBV4-1	TRBJ2-2	NA	CASSPTTGGESGELFF	TGCGCCAGCAGCCCTACGACAGGGGGCGAGTCCGGGGAGCTGTTTTTT
NA	TRBV19	TRBJ1-1	NA	CASTLGHPNTEAFF	TGTGCCAGTACTCTGGGACACCCGAACACTGAAGCTTTCTTT
NA	TRBV7-2	TRBJ2-5	NA	CASSPKPQPGETQYF	TGTGCCAGCAGCCCTAAGCCTCAACCGGGAGAGACCCAGTACTTC
TRBD2	TRBV30	TRBJ2-2	NA	CAWSVAGGELFF	TGTGCCTGGAGTGTAGCGGGAGGGGAGCTGTTTTTT
NA	TRBV27	TRBJ1-2	NA	CASSLRDGGQLGYTF	TGTGCCAGCAGTCTCCGGGACGGAGGCCAGCTTGGCTACACCTTC
NA	TRBV7-6	TRBJ1-3	NA	CASSLEWGSGNTIYF	TGTGCCAGCAGCTTAGAGTGGGGCTCTGGAAACACCATATATTTT
NA	TRBV4-2	TRBJ2-2	NA	CASSQVVFGGGRNTGELFF	TGTGCCAGCAGCCAAGTGGTGTTCGGAGGGGGGCGGAACACCGGGGAGCTGTTTTTT
NA	TRBV9	TRBJ1-6	NA	CASSVGGEDSPLHF	TGTGCCAGCAGCGTAGGGGGAGAGGATTCACCCCTCCACTTT
TRBD2	TRBV6-2/TRBV6-3	TRBJ2-1	NA	CASSYWRLAGLHPYNEQFF	TGTGCCAGCAGTTACTGGAGACTAGCGGGATTGCATCCCTACAATGAGCAGTTCTTC
NA	TRBV6-5	TRBJ2-1	NA	CASLRGSYNEQFF	TGTGCCAGCTTGAGGGGTTCCTACAATGAGCAGTTCTTC
NA	TRBV24-1	TRBJ2-7	NA	CATNTAEYEQYF	TGTGCCACTAATACAGCGGAATACGAGCAGTACTTC
NA	TRBV7-9	TRBJ2-7	NA	CASSLALSSYEQYF	TGTGCCAGCAGCTTAGCGCTCAGCTCCTACGAGCAGTACTTC
NA	TRBV11-3	TRBJ2-1	NA	CASSYTTNNEQFF	TGTGCCAGCAGCTACACTACCAACAATGAGCAGTTCTTC
NA	TRBV3-1/TRBV3-2	TRBJ2-1	NA	CASSQDPRGGVNNEQFF	TGTGCCAGCAGCCAAGATCCTAGGGGGGGCGTCAACAATGAGCAGTTCTTC
TRBD2	TRBV27	TRBJ2-3	NA	CASSDIGTSRPYF	TGTGCCAGCAGTGACATTGGGACTAGCCGCCCGTATTTT
NA	TRBV28	TRBJ2-7	NA	CASSLEAMGLYEQYF	TGTGCCAGCAGTTTAGAGGCAATGGGGTTATACGAGCAGTACTTC
TRBD2	TRBV6-5	TRBJ2-1	once	CASRLAGGPNEQFF	TGTGCCAGCAGGTTAGCGGGAGGGCCCAATGAGCAGTTCTTC
NA	TRBV4-1	TRBJ1-1	NA	CASSPQKAGVATEAFF	TGCGCCAGCAGCCCTCAAAAGGCGGGGGTGGCCACTGAAGCTTTCTTT
TRBD1	TRBV5-4	TRBJ2-7	NA	CASSFGQGGTYEQYF	TGTGCCAGCAGCTTCGGACAGGGGGGGACCTACGAGCAGTACTTC
NA	TRBV28	TRBJ2-7	NA	CASSLIGRRSYEQYF	TGTGCCAGCAGTTTAATAGGACGTCGCTCCTACGAGCAGTACTTC
NA	TRBV16	TRBJ1-2	few	CASSHTANYGYTF	TGTGCCAGCAGCCATACAGCTAACTATGGCTACACCTTC
NA	TRBV6-5	TRBJ1-5	NA	CASSERPQHF	TGTGCCAGCAGCGAGCGGCCCCAGCATTTT
NA	TRBV19	TRBJ2-3	NA	CASSIGSLDGTDTQYF	TGTGCCAGTAGTATAGGGTCCTTGGATGGCACAGATACGCAGTATTTT
TRBD2	TRBV30	TRBJ2-3	NA	CAWSVHGGARDTQYF	TGTGCCTGGAGTGTACACGGGGGGGCAAGGGATACGCAGTATTTT
NA	TRBV27	TRBJ2-7	few	CASSNGGPYEQYF	TGTGCCAGCAGTAATGGGGGACCCTACGAGCAGTACTTC
TRBD1	TRBV30	TRBJ2-2	NA	CAWSTVRTGTPLGELFF	TGTGCCTGGAGTACGGTACGGACAGGGACTCCTCTAGGGGAGCTGTTTTTT
NA	TRBV7-9	TRBJ2-1	NA	CASSPAGALGYEQFF	TGTGCCAGCAGCCCCGCGGGGGCCTTGGGTTATGAGCAGTTCTTC
TRBD1	TRBV11-2	TRBJ1-1	NA	CASSLGTGGASVAFF	TGTGCCAGCAGCTTAGGGACAGGGGGCGCATCAGTGGCTTTCTTT
NA	TRBV7-8	TRBJ1-1	NA	CASSPRAGRAEAFF	TGTGCCAGCAGCCCTCGGGCAGGGAGGGCTGAAGCTTTCTTT
TRBD1	TRBV19	TRBJ2-6	NA	CASSISDRARSGANVLTF	TGTGCCAGTAGTATTTCCGACAGGGCCCGCTCTGGGGCCAACGTCCTGACTTTC
NA	TRBV5-4	TRBJ2-5	NA	CASSSPETQYF	TGTGCCAGCAGCTCGCCCGAGACCCAGTACTTC
TRBD2	TRBV28	TRBJ2-1	NA	CASTSTNWGPGTSEKGQFF	TGTGCCAGCACCTCTACGAATTGGGGGCCGGGGACTAGCGAGAAAGGGCAGTTCTTC
NA	TRBV9	TRBJ2-1	once	CASSPSIGGLLETSDEQFF	TGTGCCAGCAGCCCATCCATAGGGGGGCTACTAGAAACGAGTGATGAGCAGTTCTTC
NA	TRBV5-6	TRBJ2-3	NA	CASSLEGGESHTDTQYF	TGTGCCAGCAGCTTGGAGGGCGGGGAATCTCACACAGATACGCAGTATTTT
TRBD2	TRBV30	TRBJ2-5	NA	CAWGDGLASGETQYF	TGTGCCTGGGGAGACGGACTAGCGAGTGGAGAGACCCAGTACTTC
NA	TRBV25-1	TRBJ1-1	NA	CASSGGYTEAFF	TGTGCCAGCAGTGGGGGCTACACTGAAGCTTTCTTT
NA	TRBV18	TRBJ1-1	NA	CASSPISVGTEAFF	TGTGCCAGCTCGCCTATTTCGGTTGGGACTGAAGCTTTCTTT
NA	TRBV29-1	TRBJ2-7	NA	CSVAERHSSYEQYF	TGCAGCGTTGCGGAACGGCACAGCTCCTACGAGCAGTACTTC
TRBD1	TRBV25-1	TRBJ1-5	NA	CASRGQGNQPQHF	TGTGCCAGCAGGGGACAGGGCAATCAGCCCCAGCATTTT
TRBD1	TRBV19	TRBJ1-1	NA	CATTRTPLVGQGPLNTEAFF	TGTGCCACCACTCGAACCCCCCTTGTGGGACAGGGCCCCTTGAACACTGAAGCTTTCTTT
NA	TRBV28	TRBJ2-7	NA	CASISASYEQYF	TGTGCCAGCATATCTGCGTCCTACGAGCAGTACTTC
TRBD2	TRBV4-1	TRBJ2-3	NA	CASSGREGGTDTQYF	TGCGCCAGCAGCGGCCGGGAGGGGGGGACAGATACGCAGTATTTT
NA	TRBV7-9	TRBJ1-2	NA	CASSRIPDLRLLGYTF	TGTGCCAGCAGCCGCATTCCCGACCTCCGTCTTCTTGGCTACACCTTC